A selection of T cell receptor beta chains follows, all from one sample in a study of T-cell reconstitution after alpha-beta-depleted transplantation in children. TCRdb itself ran the PCR reads through MiXCR, one entry per CDR3 protein. The top ten clones hold 34% of a sample with 90,000 to 130,000 distinct CDR3 sequences, under 13% of them seen once. The source was PBMCs, collected before TCRalphabeta/CD19-depleted stem cell transplant. The origin of the receptors is a boy aged 2 to 10 with acute lymphoblastic leukemia, due to receive a stem cell transplant. The CDR3 runs from the conserved cysteine through the conserved F or W. Some rows mark clone size as missing; the rest say once, few, many or name a class of expanded clone.

size	length	J	V	CDR3
few	18	TRBJ2-1	TRBV5-1	CASMNKAGGPRVYNEQFF
many	15	TRBJ1-6	TRBV6-5	CASSRDSSYNSPLHF
few	16	TRBJ2-6	TRBV7-6	CASSLAGALGANVLTF
-	22	TRBJ2-1	TRBV24-1	CATVPGPLNKEGWPDSYNEQFF
-	15	TRBJ1-1	TRBV20-1	CSARDWGRPNTEAFF
few	13	TRBJ1-2	TRBV10-3	CAIRRGQNYGYTF
-	14	TRBJ1-6	TRBV5-1	CASSFGQEASPLHF
-	13	TRBJ1-1	TRBV20-1	CSALRLMNTEAFF
many	15	TRBJ2-7	TRBV5-1	CASSLVGTGAYEQYF
few	12	TRBJ1-5	TRBV6-1	CASSVGSQPQHF
few	15	TRBJ2-3	TRBV29-1	CSVARGTASTDTQYF
many	17	TRBJ2-1	TRBV6-5	CASSYPDSAPPYNEQFF
few	12	TRBJ2-5	TRBV11-2	CASSLDRKTQYF
few	15	TRBJ2-3	TRBV6-5	CASSFRGRGTDTQYF
few	21	TRBJ2-3	TRBV6-4	CASIGVGAATGLAGGWDTQYF
many	16	TRBJ2-6	TRBV6-1	CATRGPPLSGANVLTF
-	12	TRBJ2-1	TRBV15	CATSRAAGEQFF
many	13	TRBJ2-3	TRBV18	CASSSQGTDTQYF
-	13	TRBJ2-1	TRBV28	CASSLQAYNEQFF
-	11	TRBJ2-7	TRBV30	CAWGRFGEQYF
few	10	TRBJ2-7	TRBV29-1	CSVLDYEQYF
-	17	TRBJ2-2	TRBV7-2	CASSPLPPGRGTGELFF
few	15	TRBJ2-3	TRBV20-1	CSASSTRTLTDTQYF